There are many counts of the clone carrying this T cell receptor beta chain. These data originate in a study of T-cell reconstitution after alpha-beta-depleted transplantation in children. Unique molecular identifiers were incorporated when the TCRbeta library was constructed. A single record per CDR3 protein comes from TCRdb applying MiXCR to the PCR reads. This table has a few hundred thousand distinct CDR3 sequences, 7.5% to 10% appearing once. V was cut by 1 base and J by 6 bases, with 10 bases left in between. The CDR3 spans 13 residues. Germline V gene sequence: CDR1 SGHDN, CDR2 FVKESK. This receptor was taken from a human donor who donated a stem cell graft to a child with SCID. The sequenced sample was PBMCs from the stem cell graft donor, obtained from the stem cell graft. This chain connects TRBV14 to TRBJ2-7; D is unresolved. CDR3 bases: TGTGCCAGCAGCCAAGTCGTACAAGTCGAGCAGTACTTC. Protein product: CASSQVVQVEQYF.